The 8 T cell receptor beta chains listed next were all sequenced from one sample in a study of T-cell reconstitution after alpha-beta-depleted transplantation in children (dated by TCRdb to about 2016). To prepare the library, PCR was applied. The sample was run on an Illumina HiSeq 2500. TCR library preparation used molecular barcoding, with unique molecular identifiers applied to normalize quantification of the TCRbeta repertoire. TCRdb cleaned the public reads at Q25 with fastp, built clones with MiXCR and kept in-frame beta chains. Every CDR3 protein is listed once, alongside the most common genes and DNA of its rows. The sample table holds around 530,000 distinct CDR3 sequences, of which around a third were seen once. The leading ten clones occupy 2% to 2.5% of the sample. This specimen was PBMCs from the stem cell graft donor, taken from the stem cell graft. These TCRs come from a human donor who donated a stem cell graft to a child with aplastic anemia.

V usage is TRBV6-5 and J usage is TRBJ1-4; 10 nucleotides line up with TRBD1. CDR1 is MNHEY, CDR2 SVGAGI, per germline. J was trimmed by 8 bases and V by 0 bases; bases with no gene match: 6. The CDR3 loop spans 16 amino acids. The CDR3 sequence is CASSYSIRTGGEKLFF. The CDR3 DNA reads as TGTGCCAGCAGTTACTCGATCAGGACAGGGGGAGAAAAACTGTTTTTT.

This rearrangement joins TRBV24-1 to TRBJ2-3; D may be TRBD1 (5 bases). The CDR3 sequence is 14 residues long. CDR1 KGHDR and CDR2 SFDVKD come from the germline V gene. V shed 3 bases and J shed 4 bases, with 10 bases lying between them. CDR3 coding DNA: TGTGCCACCAGTGATCCTACAGGTGCAGATACGCAGTATTTT. Encoded protein: CATSDPTGADTQYF.

J is TRBJ1-2 and V is TRBV7-9, with 10 bases fitting TRBD1. Germline V gene data show CDR1 as SEHNR and CDR2 as FQNEAQ (reference sequence). This CDR3 has 16 amino acids. V dropped 5 bases and J dropped 4; count of bases not matched to a gene: 10. The CDR3 sequence is CASSRIDRGLSYGYTF. In nucleotides, the CDR3 is TGTGCCAGCAGCCGGATAGACAGGGGGCTGAGCTATGGCTACACCTTC.

This clonotype was counted a few times. The chain has TRBV7-3 and TRBJ2-1; TRBD1 matches at 9 bases. V was clipped by 6 bases and J by 6 bases; unmatched bases: 9. The germline gives CDR1 SGHTA, CDR2 FQGTGA. The CDR3 is 15 residues long. CDR3 region: CASRPQGAAGNEQFF. CDR3 DNA: TGTGCCAGCAGACCACAGGGGGCTGCGGGCAATGAGCAGTTCTTC.

The genes are TRBV12-3 or TRBV12-4 and TRBJ1-2; a possible D gene is TRBD1 (6 bases). V was cut by 5 bases and J by 7 bases, with 14 bases left in between. CDR3 length equals 13 residues. The CDR3 is CASSPFEGGGYTF. CDR3 coding DNA: TGTGCCAGCAGTCCCTTCGAGGGGGGTGGCTACACCTTC.

The gene calls are TRBV7-9 and TRBJ2-2; tentatively, D is TRBD1 (5 bases). The length of the CDR3 is 16 residues. V dropped 7 bases and J dropped 6 bases, with 21 bases sitting between them. Germline CDR1 reads SEHNR; CDR2 reads FQNEAQ (reference sequence). The CDR3, as DNA: TGTGCCAGCACCCCACCAGGGATGCCTGAACCCGGGGAGCTGTTTTTT. This encodes CASTPPGMPEPGELFF.

This clonotype was picked up a small number of times. The rearrangement uses TRBV20-1 and TRBJ1-6; D uncertain. The CDR3 consists of 14 residues. Deletions cut 6 bases from V and 7 bases from J, with 16 bases between. CDR1 is DFQATT, CDR2 SNEGSKA, per germline (reference sequence). The CDR3 bases are TGCAGTGCCCGAGGGCTTATACCCAATTCACCCCTCCACTTT. Translation gives CSARGLIPNSPLHF.

This clonotype has at least ten counts. This rearrangement joins TRBV12-3 or TRBV12-4 to TRBJ1-1, with TRBD1 matching 7 bases. Losses at the gene ends were 4 bases for V and 1 base for J; bases not matched to a gene: 3. The CDR3 has 14 amino acids. DNA of the CDR3: TGTGCCAGCAGTTCCCGGGACAGGAACACTGAAGCTTTCTTT. Translated, it gives CASSSRDRNTEAFF.